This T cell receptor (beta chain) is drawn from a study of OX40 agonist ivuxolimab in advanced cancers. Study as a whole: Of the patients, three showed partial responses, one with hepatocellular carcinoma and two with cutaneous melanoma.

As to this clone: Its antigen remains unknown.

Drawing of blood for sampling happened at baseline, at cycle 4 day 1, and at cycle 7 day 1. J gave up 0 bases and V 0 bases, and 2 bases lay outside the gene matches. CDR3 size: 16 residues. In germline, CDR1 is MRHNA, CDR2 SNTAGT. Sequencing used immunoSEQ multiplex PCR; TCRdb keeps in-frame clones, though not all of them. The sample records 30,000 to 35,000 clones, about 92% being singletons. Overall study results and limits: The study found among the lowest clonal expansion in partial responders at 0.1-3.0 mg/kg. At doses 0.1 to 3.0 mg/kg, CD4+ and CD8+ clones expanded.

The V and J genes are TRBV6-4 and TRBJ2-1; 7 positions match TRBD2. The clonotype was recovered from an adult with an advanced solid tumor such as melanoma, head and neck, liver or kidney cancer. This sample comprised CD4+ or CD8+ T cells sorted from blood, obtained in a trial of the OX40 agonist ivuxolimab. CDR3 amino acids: CASSDSGGVSYNEQFF. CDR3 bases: TGTGCCAGCAGTGACTCGGGGGGGGTCTCCTACAATGAGCAGTTCTTC.